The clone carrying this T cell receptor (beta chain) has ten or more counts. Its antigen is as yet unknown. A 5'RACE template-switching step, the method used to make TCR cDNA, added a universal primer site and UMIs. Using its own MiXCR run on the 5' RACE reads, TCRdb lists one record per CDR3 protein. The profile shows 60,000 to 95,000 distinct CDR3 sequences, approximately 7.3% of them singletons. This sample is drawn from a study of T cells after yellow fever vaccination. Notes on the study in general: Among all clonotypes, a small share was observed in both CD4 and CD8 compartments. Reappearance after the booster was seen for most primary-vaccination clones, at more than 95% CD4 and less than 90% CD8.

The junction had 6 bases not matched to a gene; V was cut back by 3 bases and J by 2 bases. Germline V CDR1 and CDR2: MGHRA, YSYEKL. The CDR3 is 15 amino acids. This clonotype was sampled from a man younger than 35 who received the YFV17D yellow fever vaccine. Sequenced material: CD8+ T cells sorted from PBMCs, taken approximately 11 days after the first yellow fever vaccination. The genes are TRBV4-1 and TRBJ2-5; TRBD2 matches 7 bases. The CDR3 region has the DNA TGCGCCAGCAGCCAGGCCTCTAGCGGACAAGAGACCCAGTACTTC. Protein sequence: CASSQASSGQETQYF.